A selection of T cell receptor beta chains follows, all from one sample in a study of regulatory T cells in long-lasting Graves disease. In TCRdb, the multiplex PCR reads were re-called with MiXCR into one record per CDR3 protein. The sample lists around 400,000 distinct CDR3 sequences, 15% occurring once. These same records also appear under a second study, on T cells in Graves' hyperthyroidism and ophthalmopathy.

The source material was peripheral blood mononuclear cells (PBMCs), sampled at new diagnosis, from a patient treated with antithyroid drugs. The source is a woman aged 40 to 49 with Graves disease. Each CDR3 is given with its conserved first and last residue. D genes are given only for firm matches. Expanded clones are given a class, and other clones once, few, many or no size at all.

d_gene	abundance	v_gene	j_gene	CDR3nt	CDR3aa
.	.	TRBV30	TRBJ1-6	TGTGCCTGGAGTGTACTGATGGGTGGTGATTCACCCCTCCACTTT	CAWSVLMGGDSPLHF
.	.	TRBV5-1	TRBJ2-1	TGCGCCAGCAGCTTGGACAGGGTAACCGATGAGCAGTTCTTC	CASSLDRVTDEQFF
TRBD1	few	TRBV7-9	TRBJ2-1	TGTGCCAGCAGCTTAGGCGGACAGGGGCAGTTCTTC	CASSLGGQGQFF
.	.	TRBV5-1	TRBJ1-6	TGCGCCAGCAGCTTGGCCACTTTTGGAACGCCGGGGTCACCCCTCCACTTT	CASSLATFGTPGSPLHF
.	many	TRBV6-1	TRBJ1-1	TGTGCCAGCAGTCCCCAGAAGGAAGCTTTCTTT	CASSPQKEAFF
.	many	TRBV29-1	TRBJ1-2	TGCAGCGTTGAGAGCAGGGGAAATTATGGCTACACCTTC	CSVESRGNYGYTF
.	.	TRBV24-1	TRBJ2-7	TGTGCCACCAGTGATAATCAGGGCTACGAGCAGTACTTC	CATSDNQGYEQYF
.	many	TRBV12-3/TRBV12-4	TRBJ1-1	TGTGCCAGCAGTTTTGCCGAGGAGACAGCTCTTATGAACACTGAAGCTTTCTTT	CASSFAEETALMNTEAFF
.	many	TRBV5-1	TRBJ2-2	TGCGCCAGCAGCTTGGGACAGTACACCGGGGAGCTGTTTTTT	CASSLGQYTGELFF
TRBD2	many	TRBV12-3/TRBV12-4	TRBJ2-7	TGTGCCAGCAGCACAAATACGCGGACTAGCGGGAGCTCCTACGAGCAGTACTTC	CASSTNTRTSGSSYEQYF
TRBD1	many	TRBV2	TRBJ2-7	TGTGCCAGCACACGGAGCCCAACAGGGGTGGATGGCGAGCAGTACTTC	CASTRSPTGVDGEQYF
TRBD2	.	TRBV7-8	TRBJ2-5	TGTGCCAGCAGCACCGGACTAGCGGGAGTCGGGGAGGCCCGGTACTTC	CASSTGLAGVGEARYF
.	many	TRBV2	TRBJ1-4	TGTGCCAGTGAAAACAGGGATAATGAAAAACTGTTTTTT	CASENRDNEKLFF
.	.	TRBV9	TRBJ2-3	TGTGCCAGCAGCGTAGGACTAGTCAGCACAGATACGCAGTATTTT	CASSVGLVSTDTQYF
TRBD2	.	TRBV7-6	TRBJ2-3	TGTGCCAGCAGCTCCCTAGCGGGAGGGATAGATACGCAGTATTTT	CASSSLAGGIDTQYF
.	many	TRBV6-2/TRBV6-3	TRBJ2-7	TGTGCCAGCAGGCCACCCGTCTCCTACGAGCAGTACTTC	CASRPPVSYEQYF
.	many	TRBV3-1	TRBJ1-2	TGTGCCAGCAGCAAACCACCCGTGGGGAACTATGGCTACACCTTC	CASSKPPVGNYGYTF
.	many	TRBV30	TRBJ2-3	TGTACCTGCCGGCTAGCGACAGATACGCAGTATTTT	CTCRLATDTQYF
TRBD2	few	TRBV19	TRBJ2-1	TGTGCCAGTAGTTCGGATAGCGGGAGTCTTAATGAGCAGTTCTTC	CASSSDSGSLNEQFF
.	.	TRBV29-1	TRBJ1-4	TGCAGCGTTCTTACCCCGGACCGTGGAAGAGAAAAACTGTTTTTT	CSVLTPDRGREKLFF
.	.	TRBV20-1	TRBJ2-6	TGCAGTGCTAGAGATCTTAGTCACTCTGGGGCCAACGTCCTGACTTTC	CSARDLSHSGANVLTF
.	many	TRBV28	TRBJ1-2	TGTGCCAGCTGGCGGGGGGGTGAAAACTATGGCTACACCTTC	CASWRGGENYGYTF
.	.	TRBV5-1	TRBJ1-2	TGCGCCAGCAGCTTGGCGGATGGGGGCGGAGGCTACACCTTC	CASSLADGGGGYTF
TRBD1	many	TRBV11-3	TRBJ1-4	TGTGCCAGCAGCTTAGACCACGGGACAGGTTACGAAAAACTGTTTTTT	CASSLDHGTGYEKLFF
.	.	TRBV28	TRBJ2-7	TGTGCCAGCATCAACCAGGATAGCTATTACGAGCAGTACTTC	CASINQDSYYEQYF
.	few	TRBV5-1	TRBJ2-1	TGCGCCAGCAGCTTCCACAGGGAGACCTACAATGAGCAGTTCTTC	CASSFHRETYNEQFF
.	many	TRBV7-2	TRBJ1-4	TGTGCCAGCAGCCTGGGGTCCAATGAAAAACTGTTTTTT	CASSLGSNEKLFF
.	.	TRBV7-3	TRBJ2-3	TGTGCCGGCAGCTTATCGGGAAGCACAGATACGCAGTATTTT	CAGSLSGSTDTQYF
.	many	TRBV11-2	TRBJ2-1	TGTGCCAGCAGCTTACTACGCGGGAATGAGCAGTTCTTC	CASSLLRGNEQFF
.	many	TRBV5-6	TRBJ2-4	TGTGCCAGCAGCTCCCAGAGGTACCTAGCCAAAAACATTCAGTACTTC	CASSSQRYLAKNIQYF
.	many	TRBV5-1	TRBJ2-4	TGCGCCAGCAGCTTCGGGGACCGAAACATTCAGTACTTC	CASSFGDRNIQYF
TRBD2	many	TRBV3-1	TRBJ2-1	TGTGCCAGCGGGACTAGTTTCCTCGGGGGTAGGAATGAGCAGTTCTTC	CASGTSFLGGRNEQFF
TRBD1	many	TRBV12-3/TRBV12-4	TRBJ1-1	TGTGCCAGCAGTTTAGTTCAGGGGGCAGACACTGAAGCTTTCTTT	CASSLVQGADTEAFF
TRBD1	few	TRBV28	TRBJ2-3	TGTGCCAGCAGTTTAGGACAGGGGTTTGCAGATACGCAGTATTTT	CASSLGQGFADTQYF
.	many	TRBV15	TRBJ2-7	TGTGCCACCAGCAGAGAGTCTTACAGTCTCAAGCAGTACTTC	CATSRESYSLKQYF
TRBD1	many	TRBV19	TRBJ2-5	TGTGCCAGTAGTTTTTCCCGGGACAGGGGGTTAGAGACCCAGTACTTC	CASSFSRDRGLETQYF
.	many	TRBV15	TRBJ2-3	TGTGCCACCAAGGCTGAGGTGGGTTGGAGCACAGATACGCAGTATTTT	CATKAEVGWSTDTQYF
.	many	TRBV28	TRBJ2-7	TGTGCCAGCACCGCCTCAGGTTTTCGTACCTACGAGCAGTACTTC	CASTASGFRTYEQYF
.	few	TRBV13	TRBJ1-5	TGTGCCAGCAGCTTAAGGGGAGTGGGTCAGCCCCAGCATTTT	CASSLRGVGQPQHF
.	few	TRBV19	TRBJ2-7	TGTGCCAGTAGTATAGTTCCCTCAGGGTTGCCCTACGAGCAGTACTTC	CASSIVPSGLPYEQYF
.	many	TRBV12-3/TRBV12-4	TRBJ1-2	TGTGCCAGCAGTTTGGGGCCCAGAGATGGCTACACCTTC	CASSLGPRDGYTF
TRBD2	.	TRBV5-1	TRBJ2-1	TGCGCCAGCACGTCCGGACTAGCGGGCAGCTACAATGAGCAGTTCTTC	CASTSGLAGSYNEQFF
.	many	TRBV6-1	TRBJ1-1	TGTGCCAGCAGCCCCGGTGTTGGGGCTTATGAAGCTTTCTTT	CASSPGVGAYEAFF
.	many	TRBV5-5	TRBJ1-2	TGTGCCAGCAGTTACGACAGTAACTATGGCTACACCTTC	CASSYDSNYGYTF
TRBD1	.	TRBV4-2	TRBJ1-1	TGTGCCAGCAGCCAAGATTGGGGAACAGGGGGCGGAACTGAAGCTTTCTTT	CASSQDWGTGGGTEAFF
TRBD2	.	TRBV2	TRBJ2-1	TGTGCCAGCAGTGAAAGGTCGGGACTAGGCTTTGAGCAGTTCTTC	CASSERSGLGFEQFF
.	.	TRBV7-8	TRBJ1-5	TGTGCCAGCAGCTTAGGACAGTTGGCCTATGATAGCAATCAGCCCCAGCATTTT	CASSLGQLAYDSNQPQHF
TRBD1	.	TRBV10-2	TRBJ1-2	TGCGCCAGCCAACCGAGAGGACAGGGGGCGTCTGGCTACACCTTC	CASQPRGQGASGYTF
.	many	TRBV28	TRBJ1-5	TGTGCCAGCAGTTCCCGGACCAGCAATCAGCCCCAGCATTTT	CASSSRTSNQPQHF
.	many	TRBV29-1	TRBJ1-2	TGCAGCGCCACGGGGGGGCTGTCTAACTATGGCTACACCTTC	CSATGGLSNYGYTF
TRBD2	.	TRBV6-2/TRBV6-3	TRBJ2-5	TGTGCCAGCAGTACCTTATTTCTAGCGGGAGCTCAGTACTTC	CASSTLFLAGAQYF
.	many	TRBV11-2	TRBJ2-5	TGTGCCAGCAGTCAACAGGGCCTCGACCAAGAGACCCAGTACTTC	CASSQQGLDQETQYF
TRBD1	many	TRBV20-1	TRBJ1-1	TGCAGTGCCAGGACAGGGACTGAAGCTTTCTTT	CSARTGTEAFF
TRBD2	.	TRBV5-1	TRBJ2-2	TGCGCCAGCAGCTTGGCAGCGGGAGAGGGCACCGGGGAGCTGTTTTTT	CASSLAAGEGTGELFF
TRBD2	many	TRBV3-1	TRBJ2-3	TGTGCCAGCAGCGGGACTAGCGCGGACAGGGATACGCAGTATTTT	CASSGTSADRDTQYF